This T cell receptor (beta chain) was identified during a study of T cell changes during pregnancy in multiple sclerosis. CDR1 SGHTA and CDR2 FQGNSA come from the germline V gene. CDR3 length: 18 residues. V trimming: 1 base; J trimming: 2 bases; junction bases outside the gene matches: 7. Profiled with immunoSEQ multiplex PCR; TCRdb holds only in-frame clones, not every one. The sample lists tens of thousands of clones; more than 85% were seen once. Only one count was recorded for this clone. V gene TRBV7-2 combines with J gene TRBJ2-2, with TRBD2 matching 10 bases. The sequence was collected from a female donor with multiple sclerosis, enrolled in a pregnancy study. The material sequenced was CD4+ T cells from peripheral blood mononuclear cells, taken in the second trimester of pregnancy. Here the CDR3 reads CASSLDLAGDFNTGELFF. Here the CDR3 DNA reads TGTGCCAGCAGCTTAGATCTAGCGGGAGATTTTAACACCGGGGAGCTGTTTTTT.